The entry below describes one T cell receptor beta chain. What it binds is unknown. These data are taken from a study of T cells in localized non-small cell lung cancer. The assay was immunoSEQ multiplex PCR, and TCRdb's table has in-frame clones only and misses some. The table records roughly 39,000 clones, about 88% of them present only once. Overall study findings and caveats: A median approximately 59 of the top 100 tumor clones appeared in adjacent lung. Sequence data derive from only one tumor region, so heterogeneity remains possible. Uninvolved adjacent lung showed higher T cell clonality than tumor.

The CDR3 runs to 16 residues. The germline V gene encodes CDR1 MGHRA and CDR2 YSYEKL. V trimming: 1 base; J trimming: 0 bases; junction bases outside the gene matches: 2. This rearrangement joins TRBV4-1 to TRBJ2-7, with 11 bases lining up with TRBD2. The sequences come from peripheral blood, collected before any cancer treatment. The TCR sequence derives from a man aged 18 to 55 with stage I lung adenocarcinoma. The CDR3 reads CASSQGLAGHSYEQYF. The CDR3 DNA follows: TGCGCCAGCAGCCAAGGACTAGCGGGACACTCCTACGAGCAGTACTTC.